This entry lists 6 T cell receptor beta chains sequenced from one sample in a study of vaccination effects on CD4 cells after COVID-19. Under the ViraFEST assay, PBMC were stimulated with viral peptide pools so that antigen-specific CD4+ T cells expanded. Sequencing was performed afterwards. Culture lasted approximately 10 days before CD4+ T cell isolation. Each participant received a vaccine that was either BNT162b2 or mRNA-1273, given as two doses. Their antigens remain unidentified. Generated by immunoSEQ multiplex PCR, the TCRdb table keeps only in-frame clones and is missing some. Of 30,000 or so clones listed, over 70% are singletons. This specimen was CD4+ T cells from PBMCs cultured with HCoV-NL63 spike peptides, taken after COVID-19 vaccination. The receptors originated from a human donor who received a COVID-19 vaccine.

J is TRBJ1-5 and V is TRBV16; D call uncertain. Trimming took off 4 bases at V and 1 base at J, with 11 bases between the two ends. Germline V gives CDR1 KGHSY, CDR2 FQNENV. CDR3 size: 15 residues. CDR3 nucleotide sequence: TGTGCCAGCAGCCTCGGGAGTTCAAGCAATCAGCCCCAGCATTTT. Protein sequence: CASSLGSSSNQPQHF.

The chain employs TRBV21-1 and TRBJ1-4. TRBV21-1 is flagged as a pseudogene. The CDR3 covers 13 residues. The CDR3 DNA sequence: TGTGCCAGCAGCAAAGGGCGGTTTGAAAAACTGTTTTTT. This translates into CASSKGRFEKLFF.

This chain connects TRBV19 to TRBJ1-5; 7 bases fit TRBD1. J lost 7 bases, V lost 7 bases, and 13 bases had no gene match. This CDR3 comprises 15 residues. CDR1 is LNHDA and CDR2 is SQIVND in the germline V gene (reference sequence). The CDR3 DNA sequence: TGTGCCAGTATCGGGCAGGGGGGTTTGTTACAGCCCCAGCATTTT. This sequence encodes CASIGQGGLLQPQHF.

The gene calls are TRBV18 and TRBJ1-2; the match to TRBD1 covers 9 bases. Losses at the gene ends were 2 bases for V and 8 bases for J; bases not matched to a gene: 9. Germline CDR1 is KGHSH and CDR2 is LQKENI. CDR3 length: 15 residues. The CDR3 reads CASSPGRQGGSGYTF. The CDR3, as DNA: TGTGCCAGCTCACCAGGGAGACAGGGGGGTTCGGGCTACACCTTC.

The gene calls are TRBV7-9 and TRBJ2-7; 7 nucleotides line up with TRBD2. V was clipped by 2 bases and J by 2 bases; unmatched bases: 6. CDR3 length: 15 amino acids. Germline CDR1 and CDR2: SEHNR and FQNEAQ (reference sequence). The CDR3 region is CASSLSASGAYEQYF. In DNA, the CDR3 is TGTGCCAGCAGCTTATCGGCTAGCGGAGCCTACGAGCAGTACTTC.

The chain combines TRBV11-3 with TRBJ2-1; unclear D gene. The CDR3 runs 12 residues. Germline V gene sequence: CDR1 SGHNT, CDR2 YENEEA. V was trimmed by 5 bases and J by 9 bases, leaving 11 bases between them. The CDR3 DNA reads TGTGCCAGCAGCCCCGCCGGTGGTGAGCAGTTCTTC. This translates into CASSPAGGEQFF.